These 14 T cell receptor delta chains originate from one sample sequenced in a study of gamma-delta chains in newborns, infants, children. TCRdb re-analyzed the reads via CATT. The sample has some 10,000 delta-chain clones, approximately 9.5% seen once; the top ten hold 8.8%. The sequenced material came from blood. These receptors were obtained from a child who was a newborn, infant or young child, either healthy, febrile or measles-vaccinated (not recorded which).

Details on this clone: At one of its ends the junction is not consistent with the germline gene, which may arise from a read error. The chain employs TRDV2 and TRDJ1; 10 bases agree with TRDD3. CDR3 length: 21 residues. The germline gives CDR1 GEAIGNYY, CDR2 EKD. The CDR3 DNA sequence: TGTGCCTGTGACACCGTGTCGGCTCCTGACTGGGGGATGCCGCCCCTAGGGAAACGCATCTTT. Its translation is CACDTVSAPDWGMPPLGKRIF.

The chain joins TRDV1 to TRDJ1, with TRDD3 matching 8 bases. Unmatched junction bases numbered 28, after V lost 1 base and J lost 0 bases. This CDR3 has 24 residues. Germline loops: CDR1 TSWWSYY, CDR2 QGS. The CDR3 region has the DNA TGTGCTCTTGGGGAACAGACCTACGTGACCCGACTGGGGGCATTTTCCTTGTACACCGATAAACTCATCTTT. Translated, it gives CALGEQTYVTRLGAFSLYTDKLIF.

The chain links TRAV29/DV5 to TRDJ2; TRDD2 matches at 7 bases. Germline V lookup: CDR1 NSMFDY, CDR2 ISSIKDK. CDR3 length: 15 amino acids. V shed 4 bases, J shed 0 bases, and the junction held 6 bases outside the gene matches. The CDR3 DNA sequence: TGTGCAGCAGCCTTCCTCCCAGCTTTGACAGCACAACTCTTCTTT. Its protein product is CAAAFLPALTAQLFF.

By share, this clone ranks as medium-sized (0.01 to 0.1%). Within the sample, other DNA sequences also encode this same CDR3. The chain combines TRDV2 with TRDJ1, with 8 bases that match TRDD3. The germline V gene encodes CDR1 GEAIGNYY and CDR2 EKD. This CDR3 comprises 14 residues. With V trimmed by 3 bases and J by 0 bases, 2 bases remained unmatched. The CDR3 DNA reads TGTGCCTGTGACCCACTGGGGGACACCGATAAACTCATCTTT. It specifies CACDPLGDTDKLIF.

The chain joins TRDV2 to TRDJ1, with 8 bases aligning to TRDD3. Germline V gene sequence: CDR1 GEAIGNYY, CDR2 EKD. The CDR3 covers 19 residues. The V and J ends lost 0 bases and 2 bases, in that order; junction bases with no gene match: 16. CDR3 DNA sequence: TGTGCCTGTGACACCATCGTACTGGGGGCTCCCATGGGGACCGATAAACTCATCTTT. Amino acids: CACDTIVLGAPMGTDKLIF.

As to this clone: A read error is possible here, since a much larger clone lies one base away. The sample has other DNA sequences that encode this CDR3 too. This chain connects TRDV2 to TRDJ3; 12 bases map to TRDD3. The CDR3 is 23 amino acids. Germline lookup yields CDR1 GEAIGNYY and CDR2 EKD. The CDR3 loop is CACDTGSLLGDTSGARDTRQMFF. The CDR3 DNA sequence: TGTGCCTGTGACACTGGGTCTTTACTGGGGGATACTTCGGGTGCCCGGGACACCCGGCAGATGTTTTTC.

This clone has a handful of counts. This sequence may be a read error, since a much larger clone differs from it by one base. Different DNA sequences within this sample yield the same CDR3. The chain uses TRDV2 and TRDJ1; 9 positions agree with TRDD3. This CDR3 comprises 21 residues. The germline gives CDR1 GEAIGNYY, CDR2 EKD. The CDR3 DNA is TGTGCCTGTGACACGATGGAGAACGACCCTACTGGGGGACCGTACACCGATAAACTCATCTTC. Its protein product is CACDTMENDPTGGPYTDKLIF.

The genes are TRDV2 and TRDJ2, with 8 bases fitting TRDD3. The CDR3 runs to 17 residues. Germline V gene data show CDR1 as GEAIGNYY and CDR2 as EKD. Trimming took 1 base from V and 5 from J; bases not matched to a gene: 11. The CDR3 loop is CACDTLGRDTRTAQLFF. The CDR3 DNA is TGTGCCTGTGACACATTAGGGCGGGATACGAGAACAGCACAACTCTTCTTT.

Turning to this clone: This clone may be a read error of a much larger clone one base away. V gene TRDV2 combines with J gene TRDJ1; TRDD3 matches at 11 bases. CDR1 GEAIGNYY and CDR2 EKD come from the germline V gene. This CDR3 region has 17 residues. The CDR3 nucleotides read TGTGCCTGTGACCCACTGGGGGATATACCCTACACCGATAAACCCATCTTT. Amino acid sequence: CACDPLGDIPYTDKPIF.

In its sample, this clone was seen a few times. The chain joins TRDV2 to TRDJ1; TRDD3 matches 11 bases. The CDR3 has 16 residues. V lost 1 base to trimming and J lost 2 bases; unmatched junction nucleotides: 5. Germline CDR1 GEAIGNYY, CDR2 EKD. CDR3 amino acids: CACDTMLGDTTDKLIF. The DNA of the CDR3 is TGTGCCTGTGACACAATGCTGGGGGATACTACCGATAAACTCATCTTT.

This clone was seen more than once but under ten times. This may be a read error: a much more frequent sequence differs by one nucleotide. This chain links TRDV2 with TRDJ3; 12 bases align to TRDD3. The CDR3 extends over 20 amino acids. CDR1 is GEAIGNYY and CDR2 is EKD in the germline V gene. V lost 7 bases to trimming and J lost 7 bases; unmatched junction nucleotides: 19. The CDR3 DNA is TGTGCCTGGGACGATCTTACTGGGGGATACTCCGACTGTGACACCCGACAGATGTTTTTC. Residues: CAWDDLTGGYSDCDTRQMFF.

The chain carries TRDV2 and TRDJ3; D gene uncertain. CDR1 and CDR2 from the germline V gene are GEAIGNYY and EKD. CDR3 length: 16 residues. Deletions cut 1 base from V and 2 bases from J, with 8 bases between. Here the CDR3 reads CACDTIGPWDTRQMFF. The CDR3 DNA follows: TGTGCCTGTGACACTATCGGCCCCTGGGACACCCGACAGATGTTTTTC.

The sample holds a few counts of this clone. A far larger clone is only one base removed, so a read error is likely. Distinct nucleotide sequences in the sample also encode this CDR3. This rearrangement joins TRDV2 to TRDJ1; the match to TRDD3 covers 13 bases. This CDR3 region has 19 residues. The V gene's germline CDR1 is GEAIGNYY and CDR2 EKD. J gave up 0 bases and V 7 bases, and 16 bases lay outside the gene matches. The CDR3 is CACDPVLGDTRRNTDKLIF. In DNA, the CDR3 is TGTGCCTGCGACCCTGTACTGGGGGATACGCGACGGAACACCGATAAACTCATCTTT.

Concerning this clone itself: A much larger clone differs from this one at a single base, so this may be a read error. V gene TRDV2 combines with J gene TRDJ3, with 9 bases lining up with TRDD3. Germline lookup yields CDR1 GEAIGNYY and CDR2 EKD. The CDR3 consists of 20 residues. In DNA form, the CDR3 reads TGTGCCTGTGACACTGTCTCGGGGGATACCCCCTCCTGTGACACCCGACAGATGTTTTTC. This gives the protein CACDTVSGDTPSCDTRQMFF.